The 32 T cell receptor beta chains given below trace back to one sample, sequenced in a study of cytomegalovirus exposure and HLA in healthy donors listed by TCRdb under 2017. The library relied on the immunoSEQ multiplex PCR assay. A mixture of 60 forward primers for TCR Vbeta segments and 13 reverse primers for TCR Jbeta segments was used in the multiplex PCR. Held by TCRdb, this immuneACCESS table contains in-frame sequences only and omits some clones. Under half of the omission traces to an unresolved V gene where checked; the cause of the rest is unknown. The sample includes around 150,000 clones, with approximately 79% observed a single time. 0.85% to 1.4% of the sample is held by the ten biggest clonotypes. The sample consisted of PBMCs. The receptors here all came from a male donor in good health and CMV-seronegative.

The CDR3 loop is CASSIGQGDMNTEAFF. The CDR3 nucleotides read TGTGCCAGTAGTATCGGACAGGGGGACATGAACACTGAAGCTTTCTTT. The chain uses TRBV19 and TRBJ1-1; TRBD1 agrees at 10 bases. Per germline, CDR1 LNHDA and CDR2 SQIVND (reference sequence). The J segment lost 0 bases and the V segment lost 3 bases, leaving 4 bases of the junction unmatched. The CDR3 loop spans 16 amino acids. The entire variable domain, with the rest obtained from reference TRBV19 and TRBJ1-1, is as follows: DGGITQSPKYLFRKEGQNVTLSCEQNLNHDAMYWYRQDPGQGLRLIYYSQIVNDFQKGDIAEGYSVSREKKESFPLTVTSAQKNPTAFYLCASSIGQGDMNTEAFFGQGTRLTVV.

The chain is built from TRBV6-1 and TRBJ1-5; tentative D call: TRBD1 (6 bases). Germline V gene data show CDR1 as MNHNS and CDR2 as SASEGT. The length of the CDR3 is 13 residues. V lost 3 bases and J 4 bases, leaving 7 bases between the germline ends. The CDR3 loop reads CASSDTGNQPQHF. In DNA form, the CDR3 reads TGTGCCAGCAGTGACACAGGGAATCAGCCCCAGCATTTT.

The chain joins TRBV9 to TRBJ1-3; D is ambiguous. Trimming took off 1 base at V and 0 bases at J, with 8 bases between the two ends. The CDR3 loop spans 15 amino acids. Per the germline V gene, CDR1 is SGDLS and CDR2 is YYNGEE. The chain's CDR3 is CASSVQAASGNTIYF. The CDR3 DNA is TGTGCCAGCAGCGTACAGGCAGCCTCTGGAAACACCATATATTTT.

The gene calls are TRBV7-2 and TRBJ1-5, with TRBD1 identical over 7 bases. CDR3 length: 16 amino acids. The V and J ends lost 5 bases and 1 base, in that order; junction bases with no gene match: 8. The germline V gene has CDR1 SGHTA and CDR2 FQGNSA. The CDR3 nucleotides are TGTGCCAGCAGCACCACGACAGGGACGAGCAATCAGCCCCAGCATTTT. Protein: CASSTTTGTSNQPQHF.

The chain joins TRBV2 to TRBJ1-5; weak D call: TRBD1 (6 bases). Trimming shortened V by 5 bases and J by 3 bases, and 11 bases separated the two germline ends. CDR1 is SNHLY, CDR2 FYNNEI, per germline. The CDR3 runs 14 residues. The CDR3 region is CASSSSGANQPQHF. The CDR3 DNA sequence: TGTGCCAGCAGTTCCTCAGGGGCCAATCAGCCCCAGCATTTT. The variable domain in full, completed from reference TRBV2 and TRBJ1-5, reads EPEVTQTPSHQVTQMGQEVILRCVPISNHLYFYWYRQILGQKVEFLVSFYNNEISEKSEIFDDQFSVERPDGSNFTLKIRSTKLEDSAMYFCASSSSGANQPQHFGDGTRLSIL.

The J gene is TRBJ1-6, the V gene TRBV2, with D tentatively TRBD1 (5 bases). Trimming removed 5 bases from V and 13 bases from J, with 12 bases in between. This CDR3 is built from 12 residues. Germline CDR1 is SNHLY and CDR2 is FYNNEI. The CDR3 DNA follows: TGTGCCAGCAGTCGCGACTCAGGGCCCCTCCACTTT. Translated: CASSRDSGPLHF.

In its sample, this clone was seen a few times. This chain uses TRBV5-1 with TRBJ1-2; D may be TRBD1 (5 bases). The CDR3 sequence is 14 residues long. Germline-derived CDR1 and CDR2 are SGHRS and YFSETQ. Deletions cut 0 bases from V and 0 bases from J, with 6 bases between. DNA of the CDR3: TGCGCCAGCAGCTTGGGACAGTCTAACTATGGCTACACCTTC. Amino acids: CASSLGQSNYGYTF.

The chain is built from TRBV10-3 and TRBJ2-1; D ambiguous. The V end lost 2 bases, the J end lost 8 bases, and 7 bases lay between the germline ends. CDR3 size: 12 residues. The V gene's germline CDR1 is ENHRY and CDR2 SYGVKD. The CDR3 protein is CAISELADEQFF. CDR3 nucleotide sequence: TGTGCCATCAGTGAGCTGGCGGATGAGCAGTTCTTC.

The chain is built from TRBV9 and TRBJ2-1; 8 bases map to TRBD1. There are 17 residues in the CDR3. CDR1 is SGDLS and CDR2 is YYNGEE in the germline V gene. The trim removed 0 bases at V and 8 bases at J, leaving 13 bases unmatched. DNA for the CDR3: TGTGCCAGCAGCGTAGCCGCAGGGGGCGCAACTTTGGATGAGCAGTTCTTC. It translates to CASSVAAGGATLDEQFF.

The chain links TRBV6-5 to TRBJ2-7; 10 positions match TRBD2. V dropped 6 bases and J dropped 6; count of bases not matched to a gene: 11. CDR3 length equals 15 residues. The germline gives CDR1 MNHEY, CDR2 SVGAGI. The CDR3 sequence: CASSTPAGGPREQYF. Written as DNA, the CDR3 is TGTGCCAGCAGCACCCCAGCGGGGGGGCCACGCGAGCAGTACTTC.

This chain connects TRBV4-1 to TRBJ2-7; 8 nucleotides agree with TRBD2. Unmatched junction bases numbered 3, after V lost 1 base and J lost 1 base. Germline V gives CDR1 MGHRA, CDR2 YSYEKL. The CDR3 contains 15 residues. The DNA for the CDR3 is TGCGCCAGCAGCCAAGTTGGACTAGCATCCTACGAGCAGTACTTC. Translating it yields CASSQVGLASYEQYF.

The genes are TRBV7-2 and TRBJ1-5; D is uncertain. In germline, CDR1 is SGHTA, CDR2 FQGNSA. Trimming stripped 3 bases from V and 1 base from J, with 10 bases between. The CDR3 covers 15 residues. The CDR3 sequence: CASSFMWESNQPQHF. The CDR3 DNA reads TGTGCCAGCAGCTTTATGTGGGAGAGCAATCAGCCCCAGCATTTT. Full variable domain (rest looked up from reference TRBV7-2 and TRBJ1-5): GAGVSQSPSNKVTEKGKDVELRCDPISGHTALYWYRQSLGQGLEFLIYFQGNSAPDKSGLPSDRFSAERTGGSVSTLTIQRTQQEDSAVYLCASSFMWESNQPQHFGDGTRLSIL.

This chain connects TRBV6-5 to TRBJ1-3; 7 bases align to TRBD1. This CDR3 is built from 14 residues. The germline CDR1 and CDR2 sequences are MNHEY and SVGAGI. The trim removed 4 bases at V and 2 bases at J, leaving 2 bases unmatched. CDR3: CASSLGQPGNTIYF. CDR3 in DNA: TGTGCCAGCAGTTTGGGACAGCCTGGAAACACCATATATTTT.

This clone was observed a few times. This chain joins TRBV5-1 and TRBJ1-1; tentatively, D is TRBD1 (5 bases). Germline loops: CDR1 SGHRS, CDR2 YFSETQ. This CDR3 has 16 residues. V dropped 3 bases and J dropped 0 bases, with 15 bases sitting between them. The CDR3 region has the DNA TGCGCCAGCAGCTCCCCCCCGACAGTTATGAACACTGAAGCTTTCTTT. Protein sequence: CASSSPPTVMNTEAFF. Filled out from reference TRBV5-1 and TRBJ1-1, the complete variable domain reads KAGVTQTPRYLIKTRGQQVTLSCSPISGHRSVSWYQQTPGQGLQFLFEYFSETQRNKGNFPGRFSGRQFSNSRSEMNVSTLELGDSALYLCASSSPPTVMNTEAFFGQGTRLTVV.

CDR3 nucleotide sequence: TGTGCCAGCAGCTTGGACAGGACACGCACCGGGGAGCTGTTTTTT. This translates into CASSLDRTRTGELFF. This chain joins TRBV7-9 and TRBJ2-2; 7 bases agree with TRBD1. This CDR3 has 15 residues. V lost 3 bases to trimming and J lost 4 bases; unmatched junction nucleotides: 5. Germline CDR1 and CDR2: SEHNR and FQNEAQ (reference sequence).

This clone was observed once. Germline and junction disagree at one end, which may indicate a read error. This chain joins TRBV5-1 and TRBJ1-4; D is possibly TRBD1 (5 bases). The CDR3 runs to 16 residues. The germline gives CDR1 SGHRS, CDR2 YFSETQ. Here the CDR3 reads CASRVPLPDTTEKLFF. DNA of the CDR3: TGCGCCAGCAGGGTCCCTCTCCCGGACACTACTGAAAAACTGTTTTTT.

This chain joins TRBV7-9 and TRBJ1-2; D remains unclear. Germline CDR1 is SEHNR and CDR2 is FQNEAQ (reference sequence). The ends were cut back, 8 bases at V and 1 base at J, with 5 bases in the middle. This CDR3 has 11 residues. The CDR3 is CASLSNYGYTF. CDR3 DNA sequence: TGTGCCAGCCTAAGTAACTATGGCTACACCTTC.

The chain employs TRBV25-1 and TRBJ2-7; D possibly corresponds to TRBD2 (6 bases). The germline V gene has CDR1 MGHDK and CDR2 SYGVNS. Trimming removed 7 bases at V and 2 bases at J, with 12 bases between. The CDR3 spans 13 residues. In DNA form, the CDR3 reads TGTGCCAGCACACAAGGGGAGGCCTACGAGCAGTACTTC. It yields the protein CASTQGEAYEQYF.

This chain links TRBV13 with TRBJ2-7; no firm D call. Germline V CDR1 and CDR2: PRHDT, FYEKMQ (reference sequence). The CDR3 loop spans 14 amino acids. With 5 bases removed from V and 0 bases from J, the gap between germline ends came to 11 bases. CDR3 in DNA: TGTGCCAGCAGCATAGTAACGGGCTCCTACGAGCAGTACTTC. This sequence encodes CASSIVTGSYEQYF.

The V gene is TRBV7-2, the J gene TRBJ1-5, with D unresolved. Germline loops: CDR1 SGHTA, CDR2 FQGNSA. V was clipped by 3 bases and J by 1 base, with 7 bases between them. The CDR3 is 14 residues long. CDR3 sequence: CASSFRASNQPQHF. The CDR3 DNA is TGTGCCAGCAGCTTCCGAGCAAGCAATCAGCCCCAGCATTTT. Filled out from reference TRBV7-2 and TRBJ1-5, the complete variable domain reads GAGVSQSPSNKVTEKGKDVELRCDPISGHTALYWYRQSLGQGLEFLIYFQGNSAPDKSGLPSDRFSAERTGGSVSTLTIQRTQQEDSAVYLCASSFRASNQPQHFGDGTRLSIL.

The rearrangement links TRBV6-5 to TRBJ1-2; D possibly corresponds to TRBD1 (5 bases). The CDR3 length is 13 residues. Between the trimmed V and J ends, which lost 6 bases and 4 bases, there was a span of 12 bases. The germline gives CDR1 MNHEY, CDR2 SVGAGI. This CDR3 is CASSPDSPYGYTF. CDR3 in DNA: TGTGCCAGCAGCCCCGACAGTCCCTATGGCTACACCTTC.

This clone showed up just a few times. The rearrangement links TRBV7-2 to TRBJ2-7; 7 bases line up with TRBD1. Per the germline V gene, CDR1 is SGHTA and CDR2 is FQGNSA. The ends lost 1 base at V and 5 bases at J; junction bases unmatched: 8. CDR3 length: 15 amino acids. The CDR3 DNA sequence: TGTGCCAGCAGCTTAGGGTTCAGGGGGAAGAACGAGCAGTACTTC. It codes for CASSLGFRGKNEQYF.

This clone occurred once. The chain combines TRBV29-1 with TRBJ2-5, with 11 positions matching TRBD2. J gave up 4 bases and V 3 bases, and 10 bases lay outside the gene matches. The CDR3 spans 16 residues. The germline CDR1 and CDR2 sequences are SQVTM and ANQGSEA. CDR3 sequence: CSVDPGLAGQRETQYF. The CDR3 DNA reads TGCAGCGTTGACCCCGGACTAGCGGGTCAGCGAGAGACCCAGTACTTC.

This chain links TRBV11-2 with TRBJ2-5, with D perhaps matching TRBD2 (5 bases). The CDR3 is 15 residues long. The ends were cut back, 3 bases at V and 4 bases at J, with 15 bases in the middle. The germline V gene has CDR1 SGHAT and CDR2 FQNNGV. CDR3 DNA sequence: TGTGCCAGCAGCTTTTATTTGGGGAGATCAGAGACCCAGTACTTC. Its protein product is CASSFYLGRSETQYF.

The gene calls are TRBV11-2 and TRBJ2-7; D remains ambiguous. Trimming took 3 bases from V and 0 from J, leaving 9 bases between them. The CDR3 covers 14 residues. The V gene's germline CDR1 is SGHAT and CDR2 FQNNGV. CDR3 sequence: CASSLRKSSYEQYF. CDR3 coding DNA: TGTGCCAGCAGCTTGAGGAAGAGCTCCTACGAGCAGTACTTC. Using reference TRBV11-2 and TRBJ2-7 for the parts outside the CDR3, the full variable domain is EAGVAQSPRYKIIEKRQSVAFWCNPISGHATLYWYQQILGQGPKLLIQFQNNGVVDDSQLPKDRFSAERLKGVDSTLKIQPAKLEDSAVYLCASSLRKSSYEQYFGPGTRLTVT.

This chain links TRBV6-5 with TRBJ2-7, with 8 bases that match TRBD1. Germline V gives CDR1 MNHEY, CDR2 SVGAGI. The CDR3 runs 14 residues. Trimming at V came to 5 bases and at J to 3 bases, leaving 6 bases not matched to a gene. The CDR3 DNA is TGTGCCAGCAGTGCTACGGACAGGGACTACGAGCAGTACTTC. Amino acids: CASSATDRDYEQYF.

J is TRBJ1-6 and V is TRBV30; 7 bases map to TRBD1. Germline lookup yields CDR1 GTSNPN and CDR2 SVGIG (reference sequence). The V and J ends lost 0 bases and 14 bases, in that order; junction bases with no gene match: 1. This CDR3 spans 11 amino acids. The CDR3 protein is CAWSVGGTLHF. In DNA form, the CDR3 reads TGTGCCTGGAGTGTAGGGGGCACCCTCCACTTT.

The V and J genes are TRBV10-3 and TRBJ2-7, with 8 bases matching TRBD1. The CDR3 contains 15 residues. Germline-derived CDR1 and CDR2 are ENHRY and SYGVKD. Trimming removed 0 bases from V and 3 bases from J; junction bases left unmatched: 4. The CDR3 loop is CAISESDRVDYEQYF. The CDR3 bases are TGTGCCATCAGTGAGTCGGACAGGGTTGACTACGAGCAGTACTTC.

V gene TRBV5-6 combines with J gene TRBJ2-2; 7 bases are shared with TRBD1. V was pared by 0 bases and J by 6 bases, with 5 bases of the junction left unmatched. Germline CDR1 is SGHDT and CDR2 is YYEEEE. CDR3 length: 15 amino acids. The CDR3 DNA reads TGTGCCAGCAGCTTGGACGGGACAGACGCCGGGGAGCTGTTTTTT. Translation: CASSLDGTDAGELFF.

The CDR3 region has the DNA TGTGCCAGCAGTAAGGACAGCTACAATGAGCAGTTCTTC. It is translated as CASSKDSYNEQFF. This sequence joins TRBV2 and TRBJ2-1, with D perhaps matching TRBD1 (6 bases). Looked up from germline, CDR1 is SNHLY and CDR2 is FYNNEI. The CDR3 length is 13 residues. The V and J ends lost 5 bases and 3 bases respectively, with 8 bases between them.

The V and J genes are TRBV9 and TRBJ2-3; 7 bases line up with TRBD1. Germline CDR1 SGDLS, CDR2 YYNGEE. With V trimmed by 4 bases and J by 4 bases, 6 bases remained unmatched. The CDR3 runs to 14 residues. DNA of the CDR3: TGTGCCAGCAGCCGGACAGGCCGGCCAGATACGCAGTATTTT. Amino acids: CASSRTGRPDTQYF.

In its sample, this clone was seen once. This chain connects TRBV30 to TRBJ1-4; 10 bases fit TRBD1. The V and J ends lost 2 bases and 5 bases, in that order; junction bases with no gene match: 2. The CDR3 sequence is 14 residues long. Looked up from germline, CDR1 is GTSNPN and CDR2 is SVGIG (reference sequence). Here the CDR3 DNA reads TGTGCCTGGAGTCGGGACAGGGGCAATGAAAAACTGTTTTTT. It is translated as CAWSRDRGNEKLFF.